The next 3 T cell receptor beta chains were all read from a single sample in a study of blood T cell repertoires in COVID-19. Sequenced by immunoSEQ multiplex PCR; TCRdb stores in-frame clones only, minus some. In the table there are about 210,000 clones, around 92% of which are singletons. The sequenced sample was PBMCs or T cells enriched from blood (not recorded which). The receptors come from a woman aged 18-29 years who had recovered from COVID-19.

The rearrangement links TRBV7-9 to TRBJ1-5; D perhaps matches TRBD1 (6 bases). Trimming removed 5 bases from V and 0 bases from J, with 17 bases in between. CDR3 length: 17 amino acids. Germline CDR1 reads SEHNR; CDR2 reads FQNEAQ (reference sequence). The CDR3 DNA follows: TGTGCCAGCAGCCAAGGTCGACAGGCGGGTAGCAATCAGCCCCAGCATTTT. Encoded protein: CASSQGRQAGSNQPQHF.

The chain has TRBV10-1 and TRBJ2-7; 10 bases align to TRBD2. The junction had 14 bases not matched to a gene; V was cut back by 5 bases and J by 1 base. This CDR3 has 18 amino acids. Germline V lookup: CDR1 WNHNN, CDR2 SYGVQD (reference sequence). The CDR3 region has the DNA TGCGCCAGCAGTCGATTCCCCGACTCTAGCGGGGGTTCCTACGAGCAGTACTTC. Residues: CASSRFPDSSGGSYEQYF.

The genes are TRBV9 and TRBJ2-3, with 7 bases lining up with TRBD2. The J segment lost 5 bases and the V segment lost 0 bases, leaving 0 bases of the junction unmatched. Per the germline V gene, CDR1 is SGDLS and CDR2 is YYNGEE. This CDR3 region has 13 residues. The CDR3 spells CASSVGGGDTQYF. In nucleotides, the CDR3 is TGTGCCAGCAGCGTAGGGGGGGGAGATACGCAGTATTTT.